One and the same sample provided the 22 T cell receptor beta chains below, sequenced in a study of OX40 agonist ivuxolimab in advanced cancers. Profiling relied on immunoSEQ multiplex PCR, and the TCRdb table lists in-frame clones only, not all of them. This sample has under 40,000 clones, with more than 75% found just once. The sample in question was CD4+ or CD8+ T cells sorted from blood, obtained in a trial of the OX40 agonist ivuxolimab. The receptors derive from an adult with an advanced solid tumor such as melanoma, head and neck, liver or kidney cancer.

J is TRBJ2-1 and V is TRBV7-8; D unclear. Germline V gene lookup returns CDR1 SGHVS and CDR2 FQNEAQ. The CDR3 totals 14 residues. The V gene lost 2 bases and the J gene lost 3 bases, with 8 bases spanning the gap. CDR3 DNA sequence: TGTGCCAGCAGCTTACAAGGATTCTACAATGAGCAGTTCTTC. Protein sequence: CASSLQGFYNEQFF.

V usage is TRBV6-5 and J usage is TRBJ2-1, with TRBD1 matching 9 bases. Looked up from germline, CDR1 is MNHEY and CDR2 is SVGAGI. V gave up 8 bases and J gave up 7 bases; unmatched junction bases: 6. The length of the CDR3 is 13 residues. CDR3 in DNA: TGTGCCAGCGGGACAGGGCCACGGAATGAGCAGTTCTTC. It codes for CASGTGPRNEQFF.

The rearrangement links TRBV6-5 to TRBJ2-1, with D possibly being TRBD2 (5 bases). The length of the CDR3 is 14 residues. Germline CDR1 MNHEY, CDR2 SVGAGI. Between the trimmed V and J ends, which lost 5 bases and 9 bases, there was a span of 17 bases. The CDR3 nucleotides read TGTGCCAGCAGTCTAGCCTCCGGTCCGGTTGAGCAGTTCTTC. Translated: CASSLASGPVEQFF.

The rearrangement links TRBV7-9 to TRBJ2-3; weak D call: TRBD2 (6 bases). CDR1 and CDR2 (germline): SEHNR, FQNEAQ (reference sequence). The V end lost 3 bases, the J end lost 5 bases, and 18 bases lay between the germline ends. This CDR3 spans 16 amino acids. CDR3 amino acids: CASSFTRGRSGDTQYF. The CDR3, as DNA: TGTGCCAGCAGCTTCACGCGGGGACGGTCCGGAGATACGCAGTATTTT.

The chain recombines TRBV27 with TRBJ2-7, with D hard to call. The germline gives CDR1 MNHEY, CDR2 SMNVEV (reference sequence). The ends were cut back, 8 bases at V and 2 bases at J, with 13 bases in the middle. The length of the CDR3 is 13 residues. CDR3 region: CASGYHRAYEQYF. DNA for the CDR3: TGTGCCAGCGGGTATCACAGAGCCTACGAGCAGTACTTC.

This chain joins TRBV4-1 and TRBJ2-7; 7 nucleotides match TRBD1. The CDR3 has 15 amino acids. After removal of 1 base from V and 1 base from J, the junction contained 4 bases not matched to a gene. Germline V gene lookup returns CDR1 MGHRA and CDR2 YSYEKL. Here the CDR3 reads CASSQGQGLSYEQYF. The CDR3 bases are TGCGCCAGCAGCCAAGGACAGGGCCTATCCTACGAGCAGTACTTC.

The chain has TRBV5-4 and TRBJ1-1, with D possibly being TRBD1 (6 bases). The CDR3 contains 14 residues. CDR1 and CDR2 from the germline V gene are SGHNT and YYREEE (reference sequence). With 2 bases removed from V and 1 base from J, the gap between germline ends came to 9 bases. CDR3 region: CASSFPDRNTEAFF. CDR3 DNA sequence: TGTGCCAGCAGCTTTCCGGACAGGAACACTGAAGCTTTCTTT.

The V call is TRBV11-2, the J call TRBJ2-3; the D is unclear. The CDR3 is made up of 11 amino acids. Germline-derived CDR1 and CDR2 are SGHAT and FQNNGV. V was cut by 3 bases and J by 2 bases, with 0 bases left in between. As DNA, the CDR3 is TGTGCCAGCAGCTTCACAGATACGCAGTATTTT. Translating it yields CASSFTDTQYF.

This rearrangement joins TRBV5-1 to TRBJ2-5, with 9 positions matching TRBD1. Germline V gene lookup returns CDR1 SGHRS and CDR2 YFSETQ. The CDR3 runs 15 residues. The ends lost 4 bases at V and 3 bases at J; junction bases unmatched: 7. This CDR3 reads CASSPWTGEEETQYF. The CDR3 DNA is TGCGCCAGCAGCCCGTGGACAGGGGAGGAAGAGACCCAGTACTTC.

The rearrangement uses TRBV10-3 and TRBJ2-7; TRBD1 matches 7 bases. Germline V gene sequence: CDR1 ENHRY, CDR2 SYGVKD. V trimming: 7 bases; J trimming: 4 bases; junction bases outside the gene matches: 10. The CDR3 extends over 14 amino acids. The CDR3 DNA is TGTGCCATCACCACAGGGGAATCCTCGTACGAGCAGTACTTC. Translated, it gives CAITTGESSYEQYF.

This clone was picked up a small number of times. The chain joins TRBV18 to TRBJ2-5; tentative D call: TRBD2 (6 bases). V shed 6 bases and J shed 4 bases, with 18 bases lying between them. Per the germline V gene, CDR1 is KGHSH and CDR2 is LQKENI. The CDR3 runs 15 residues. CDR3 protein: CASSRLDGVGETQYF. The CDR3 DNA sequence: TGTGCCAGCTCTCGACTAGACGGGGTCGGAGAGACCCAGTACTTC.

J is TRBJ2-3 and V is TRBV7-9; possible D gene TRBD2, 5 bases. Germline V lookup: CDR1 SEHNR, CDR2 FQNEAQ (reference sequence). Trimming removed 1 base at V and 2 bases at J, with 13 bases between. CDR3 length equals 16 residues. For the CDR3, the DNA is TGTGCCAGCAGCTTAGAGGCGGGCAGAGCCACAGATACGCAGTATTTT. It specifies CASSLEAGRATDTQYF.

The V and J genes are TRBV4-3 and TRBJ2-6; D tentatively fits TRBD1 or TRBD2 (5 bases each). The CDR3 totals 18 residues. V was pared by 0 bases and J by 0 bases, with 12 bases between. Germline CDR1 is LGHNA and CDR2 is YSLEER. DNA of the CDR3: TGCGCCAGCAGCCAAGATCCGGCAGGGACCTCTGGGGCCAACGTCCTGACTTTC. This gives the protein CASSQDPAGTSGANVLTF.

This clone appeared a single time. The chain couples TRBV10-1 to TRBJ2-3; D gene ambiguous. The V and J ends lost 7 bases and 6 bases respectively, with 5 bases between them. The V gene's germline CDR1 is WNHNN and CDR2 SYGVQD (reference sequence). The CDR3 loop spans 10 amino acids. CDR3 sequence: CASMGDTQYF. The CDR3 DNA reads TGCGCCAGCATGGGGGATACGCAGTATTTT.

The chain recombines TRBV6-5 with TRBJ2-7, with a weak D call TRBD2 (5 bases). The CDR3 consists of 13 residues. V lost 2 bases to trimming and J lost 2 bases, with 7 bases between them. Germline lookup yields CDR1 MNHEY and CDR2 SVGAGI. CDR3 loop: CASSYRETYEQYF. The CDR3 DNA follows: TGTGCCAGCAGTTACAGGGAGACCTACGAGCAGTACTTC.

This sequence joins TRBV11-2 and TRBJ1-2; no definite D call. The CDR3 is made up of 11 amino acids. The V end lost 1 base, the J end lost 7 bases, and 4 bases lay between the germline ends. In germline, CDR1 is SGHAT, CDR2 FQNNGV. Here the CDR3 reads CASSLVVGYTF. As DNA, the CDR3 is TGTGCCAGCAGCTTAGTGGTTGGCTACACCTTC.

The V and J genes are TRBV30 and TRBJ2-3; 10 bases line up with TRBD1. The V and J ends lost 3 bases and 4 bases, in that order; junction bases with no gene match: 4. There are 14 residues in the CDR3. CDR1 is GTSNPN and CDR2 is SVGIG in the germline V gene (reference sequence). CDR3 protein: CAWSTGQGPDTQYF. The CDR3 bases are TGTGCCTGGAGCACGGGACAGGGGCCAGATACGCAGTATTTT.

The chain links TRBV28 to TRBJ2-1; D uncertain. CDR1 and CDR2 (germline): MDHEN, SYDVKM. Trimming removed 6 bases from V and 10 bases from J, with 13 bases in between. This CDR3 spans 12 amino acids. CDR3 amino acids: CASSLNGFEQFF. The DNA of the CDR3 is TGTGCCAGCAGCCTCAACGGTTTCGAGCAGTTCTTC.

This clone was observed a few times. The CDR3 reads CASSLSTGAATEAFF. The CDR3 coding sequence is TGCGCCAGCAGCTTATCGACGGGGGCGGCCACTGAAGCTTTCTTT. The chain couples TRBV4-1 to TRBJ1-1; TRBD1 is a possible D gene (6 bases). This CDR3 has 15 amino acids. Germline lookup yields CDR1 MGHRA and CDR2 YSYEKL. With 5 bases removed from V and 4 bases from J, the gap between germline ends came to 17 bases.

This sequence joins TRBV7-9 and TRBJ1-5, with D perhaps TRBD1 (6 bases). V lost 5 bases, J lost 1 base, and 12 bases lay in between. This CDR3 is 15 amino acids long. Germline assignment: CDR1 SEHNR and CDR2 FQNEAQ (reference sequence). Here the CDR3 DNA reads TGTGCCAGCAGCCCCACAGGGTCAAGCAATCAGCCCCAGCATTTT. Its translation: CASSPTGSSNQPQHF.

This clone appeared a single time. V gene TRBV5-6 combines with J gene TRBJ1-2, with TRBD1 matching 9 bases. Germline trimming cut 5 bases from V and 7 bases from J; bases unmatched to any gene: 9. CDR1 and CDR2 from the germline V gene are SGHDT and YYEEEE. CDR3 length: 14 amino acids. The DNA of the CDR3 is TGTGCCAGCAGGCTCATAAGGGGACAGGGTGGCTACACCTTC. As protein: CASRLIRGQGGYTF.

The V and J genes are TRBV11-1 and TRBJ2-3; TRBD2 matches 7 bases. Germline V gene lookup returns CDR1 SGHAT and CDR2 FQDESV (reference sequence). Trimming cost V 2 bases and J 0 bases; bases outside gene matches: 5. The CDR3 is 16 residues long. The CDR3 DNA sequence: TGTGCCAGCAGCTTAACATTTAGCGGGAGCACAGATACGCAGTATTTT. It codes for CASSLTFSGSTDTQYF.